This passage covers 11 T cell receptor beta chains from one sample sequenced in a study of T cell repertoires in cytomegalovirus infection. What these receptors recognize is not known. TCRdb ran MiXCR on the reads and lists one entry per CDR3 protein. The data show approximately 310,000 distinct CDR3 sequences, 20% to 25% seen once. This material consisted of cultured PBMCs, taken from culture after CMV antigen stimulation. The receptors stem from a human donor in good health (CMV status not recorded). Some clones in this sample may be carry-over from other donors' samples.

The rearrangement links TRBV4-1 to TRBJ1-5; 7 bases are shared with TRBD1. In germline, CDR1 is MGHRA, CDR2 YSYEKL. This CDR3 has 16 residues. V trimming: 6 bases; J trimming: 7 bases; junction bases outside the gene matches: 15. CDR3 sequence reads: CASSPLLQGSGQPQHF. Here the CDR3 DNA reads TGCGCCAGCAGTCCTCTACTACAGGGGTCGGGCCAGCCCCAGCATTTT.

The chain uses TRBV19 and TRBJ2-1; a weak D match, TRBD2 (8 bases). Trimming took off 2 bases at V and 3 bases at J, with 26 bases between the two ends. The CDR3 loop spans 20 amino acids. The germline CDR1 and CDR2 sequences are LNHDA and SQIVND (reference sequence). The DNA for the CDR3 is TGTGCCAGTAGTATAATGTCCGGGAGGGGGCTACGAGACAACTACAATGAGCAGTTCTTC. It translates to CASSIMSGRGLRDNYNEQFF. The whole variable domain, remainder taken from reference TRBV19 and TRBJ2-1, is DGGITQSPKYLFRKEGQNVTLSCEQNLNHDAMYWYRQDPGQGLRLIYYSQIVNDFQKGDIAEGYSVSREKKESFPLTVTSAQKNPTAFYLCASSIMSGRGLRDNYNEQFFGPGTRLTVL.

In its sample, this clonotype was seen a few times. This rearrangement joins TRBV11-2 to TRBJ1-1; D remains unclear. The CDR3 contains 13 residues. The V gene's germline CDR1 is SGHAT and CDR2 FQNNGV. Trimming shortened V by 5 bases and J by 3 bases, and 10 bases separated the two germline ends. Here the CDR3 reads CASSHAEYTEAFF. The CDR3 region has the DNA TGTGCCAGCAGCCATGCCGAGTACACTGAAGCTTTCTTT.

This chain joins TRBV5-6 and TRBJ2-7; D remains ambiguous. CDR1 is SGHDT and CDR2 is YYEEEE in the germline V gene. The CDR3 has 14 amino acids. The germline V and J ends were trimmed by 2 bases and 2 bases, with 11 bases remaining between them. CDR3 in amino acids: CASSFSSDPYEQYV. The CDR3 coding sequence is TGTGCCAGCAGCTTTAGTTCCGACCCCTACGAGCAGTACGTC.

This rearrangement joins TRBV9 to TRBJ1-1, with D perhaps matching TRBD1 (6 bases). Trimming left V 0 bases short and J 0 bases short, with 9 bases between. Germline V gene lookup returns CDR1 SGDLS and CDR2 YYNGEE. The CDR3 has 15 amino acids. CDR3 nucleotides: TGTGCCAGCAGCGTAGGGGGACACTTGAACACTGAAGCTTTCTTT. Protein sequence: CASSVGGHLNTEAFF.

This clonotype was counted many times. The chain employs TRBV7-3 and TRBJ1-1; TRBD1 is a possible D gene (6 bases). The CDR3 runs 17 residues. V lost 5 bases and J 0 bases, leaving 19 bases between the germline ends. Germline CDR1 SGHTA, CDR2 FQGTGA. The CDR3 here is CASSPGGTMGMNTEAFF. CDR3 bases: TGTGCCAGCAGCCCTGGGGGGACAATGGGTATGAACACTGAAGCTTTCTTT.

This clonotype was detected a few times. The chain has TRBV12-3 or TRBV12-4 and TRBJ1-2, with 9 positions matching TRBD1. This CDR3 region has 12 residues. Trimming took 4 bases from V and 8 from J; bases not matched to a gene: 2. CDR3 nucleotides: TGTGCCAGCAGTTCGACAGGGGGAGGCTACACCTTC. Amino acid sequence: CASSSTGGGYTF.

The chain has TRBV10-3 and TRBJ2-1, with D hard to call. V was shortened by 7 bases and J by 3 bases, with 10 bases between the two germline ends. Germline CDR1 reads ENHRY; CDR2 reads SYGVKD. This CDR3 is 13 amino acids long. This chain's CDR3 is CAIKHTDYNEQFF. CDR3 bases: TGTGCCATCAAACATACGGACTACAATGAGCAGTTCTTC.

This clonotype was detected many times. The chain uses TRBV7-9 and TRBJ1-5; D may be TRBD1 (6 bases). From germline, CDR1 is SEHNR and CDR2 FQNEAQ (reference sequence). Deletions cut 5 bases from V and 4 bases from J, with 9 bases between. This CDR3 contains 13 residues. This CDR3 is CASSPGQNQPQHF. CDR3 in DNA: TGTGCCAGCAGCCCGGGACAAAATCAGCCCCAGCATTTT.

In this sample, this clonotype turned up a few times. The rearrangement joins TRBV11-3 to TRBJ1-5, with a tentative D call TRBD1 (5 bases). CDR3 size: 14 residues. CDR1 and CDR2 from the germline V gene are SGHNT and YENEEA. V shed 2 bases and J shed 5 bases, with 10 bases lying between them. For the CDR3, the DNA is TGTGCCAGCAGCTTACGCGCGGGGGATCAGCCCCAGCATTTT. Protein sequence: CASSLRAGDQPQHF.

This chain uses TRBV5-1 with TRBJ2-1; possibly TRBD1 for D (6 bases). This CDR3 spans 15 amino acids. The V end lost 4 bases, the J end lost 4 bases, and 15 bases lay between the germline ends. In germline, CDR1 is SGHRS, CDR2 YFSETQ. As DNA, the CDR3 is TGCGCCAGCAGCCTGGTGGGGGCGCAATACAATGAGCAGTTCTTC. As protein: CASSLVGAQYNEQFF.